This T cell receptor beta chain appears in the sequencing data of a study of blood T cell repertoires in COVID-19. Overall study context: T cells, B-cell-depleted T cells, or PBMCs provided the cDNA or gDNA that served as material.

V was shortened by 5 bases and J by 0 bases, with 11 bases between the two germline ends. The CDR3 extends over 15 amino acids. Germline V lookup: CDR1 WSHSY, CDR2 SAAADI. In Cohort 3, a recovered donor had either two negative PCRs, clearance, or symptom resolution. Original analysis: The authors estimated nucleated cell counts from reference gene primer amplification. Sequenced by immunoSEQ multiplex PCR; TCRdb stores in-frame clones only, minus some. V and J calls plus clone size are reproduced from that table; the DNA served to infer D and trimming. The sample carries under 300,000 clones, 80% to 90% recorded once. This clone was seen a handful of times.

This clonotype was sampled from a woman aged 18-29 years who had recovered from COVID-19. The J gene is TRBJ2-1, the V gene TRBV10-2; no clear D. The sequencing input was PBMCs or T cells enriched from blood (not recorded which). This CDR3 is CASSNPVGSYNEQFF. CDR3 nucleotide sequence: TGCGCCAGCAGTAACCCGGTCGGCTCCTACAATGAGCAGTTCTTC.